There are a few counts of the clone carrying this TCR beta chain. The antigen remains undetermined. The record originates from a study of T cell repertoires in aging, cancer and after chemotherapy. As for the study in general: Healthy donor repertoires were recorded over several months to years and showed clear clonal overlap. About 8.8 million TCR reads were in the whole dataset. General study findings and limits: No conclusions about immunological memory after chemotherapy can be drawn from the repertoire data.

Multiplex touch-down PCR with TRB-A/B primers amplified rearranged V-D-J TRB sequences. TCRdb re-derived calls from the multiplex PCR reads in MiXCR, one entry per CDR3 protein. Of thousands of distinct CDR3 sequences listed, around a fifth are singletons. Peripheral blood genomic DNA, not sorted cells or RNA, was the template. The J segment lost 4 bases and the V segment lost 7 bases, leaving 4 bases of the junction unmatched. The germline CDR1 and CDR2 sequences are ENHRY and SYGVKD. The CDR3 runs 14 residues. The sequence derives from a human donor in good health. The donor label of this sample is uncertain. Sequenced sample: blood. The J gene is TRBJ2-5, the V gene TRBV10-3; 12 nucleotides line up with TRBD2. The CDR3 reads CAIKSSGGAETQYF. Here the CDR3 DNA reads TGTGCCATCAAGTCTAGCGGGGGGGCAGAGACCCAGTACTTC.